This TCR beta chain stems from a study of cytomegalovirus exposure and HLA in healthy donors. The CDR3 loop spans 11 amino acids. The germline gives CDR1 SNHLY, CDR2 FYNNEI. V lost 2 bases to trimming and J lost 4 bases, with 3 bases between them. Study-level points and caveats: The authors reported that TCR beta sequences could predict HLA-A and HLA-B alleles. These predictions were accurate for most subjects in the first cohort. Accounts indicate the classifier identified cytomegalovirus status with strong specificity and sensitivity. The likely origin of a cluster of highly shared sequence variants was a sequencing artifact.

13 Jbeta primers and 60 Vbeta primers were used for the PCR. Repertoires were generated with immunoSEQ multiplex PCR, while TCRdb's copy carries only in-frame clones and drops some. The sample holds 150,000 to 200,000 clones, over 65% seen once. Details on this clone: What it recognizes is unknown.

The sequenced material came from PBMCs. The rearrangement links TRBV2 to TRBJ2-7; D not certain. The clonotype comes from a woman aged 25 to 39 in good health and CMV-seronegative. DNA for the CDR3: TGTGCCAGCAGTGAACGTTACGAGCAGTACTTC. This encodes CASSERYEQYF.